These 20 T cell receptor beta chains share one sample of origin, sequenced in a study of T cell changes during pregnancy in multiple sclerosis. Using immunoSEQ multiplex PCR, the repertoire was profiled, and TCRdb retains in-frame clones only, with some absent. The sample yields around 74,000 clones, around 85% seen once. The sample consisted of peripheral blood, taken before pregnancy. Receptors were obtained from a female donor with multiple sclerosis, enrolled in a pregnancy study.

The chain couples TRBV5-8 to TRBJ1-5; D not resolved. This CDR3 region has 16 residues. Germline CDR1 reads SGHTS; CDR2 reads YDEGEE. V gave up 4 bases and J gave up 0 bases, with 14 bases separating them. In DNA form, the CDR3 reads TGTGCCAGCAGCCCCTGGCTAGCAATTAGCAATCAGCCCCAGCATTTT. The encoded protein is CASSPWLAISNQPQHF.

This chain links TRBV5-6 with TRBJ2-7, with TRBD1 as a possible D gene (5 bases). Germline V gene lookup returns CDR1 SGHDT and CDR2 YYEEEE. The CDR3 extends over 15 amino acids. V was pared by 4 bases and J by 0 bases, with 14 bases between. Here the CDR3 reads CASSQTGRPSYEQYF. In DNA, the CDR3 is TGTGCCAGCAGCCAAACAGGCCGGCCCTCCTACGAGCAGTACTTC. Combining the CDR3 with reference TRBV5-6 and TRBJ2-7 gives the whole variable domain DAGVTQSPTHLIKTRGQQVTLRCSPKSGHDTVSWYQQALGQGPQFIFQYYEEEERQRGNFPDRFSGHQFPNYSSELNVNALLLGDSALYLCASSQTGRPSYEQYFGPGTRLTVT.

V gene TRBV7-9 combines with J gene TRBJ2-2, with 9 bases identical to TRBD2. Germline-derived CDR1 and CDR2 are SEHNR and FQNEAQ (reference sequence). This CDR3 has 15 residues. V was clipped by 1 base and J by 5 bases; unmatched bases: 2. CDR3 sequence (DNA): TGTGCCAGCAGCTTAGTTACTAGCGGGACCGGGGAGCTGTTTTTT. Its translation is CASSLVTSGTGELFF.

Ten or more counts support this clone. The junction departs from germline at one end; a sequencing error may be responsible. The gene calls are TRBV6-1 and TRBJ1-6, with 7 bases lining up with TRBD1. This CDR3 region has 15 residues. Looked up from germline, CDR1 is MNHNS and CDR2 is SASEGT. The CDR3 loop is CASIRQGSNNSPLHF. DNA of the CDR3: TGTGCCAGCATAAGACAGGGCTCCAATAATTCACCCCTCCACTTT.

J is TRBJ1-4 and V is TRBV19; D is unclear. From germline, CDR1 is LNHDA and CDR2 SQIVND (reference sequence). V was cut by 3 bases and J by 5 bases, with 7 bases left in between. The CDR3 totals 13 residues. CDR3 amino acids: CASSIHGNEKLFF. DNA of the CDR3: TGTGCCAGTAGTATTCACGGGAATGAAAAACTGTTTTTT.

The genes are TRBV5-4 and TRBJ2-7; a weak D match, TRBD2 (6 bases). This CDR3 comprises 12 residues. CDR1 SGHNT and CDR2 YYREEE come from the germline V gene (reference sequence). The V end lost 1 base, the J end lost 7 bases, and 9 bases lay between the germline ends. DNA for the CDR3: TGTGCCAGCAGCTTGTTTGGGGGGGAGCAGTACTTC. The encoded protein is CASSLFGGEQYF.

As regards this clone: No DNA is shown, since the ends of the CDR3 on it are uncertain; the CDR3 is the one TCRdb lists. J is TRBJ2-5 and V is TRBV12-2; TRBD2 is the table's D call, not checked against the DNA. TRBV12-2 is tagged as a pseudogene. The CDR3 totals 16 residues, both ends included. CDR3 protein: CASRLVGGGAEETQYF.

The rearrangement joins TRBV6-1 to TRBJ1-5, with unresolved D. The CDR3 has 13 amino acids. Looked up from germline, CDR1 is MNHNS and CDR2 is SASEGT. V lost 5 bases and J lost 5, with 10 bases in between. The CDR3 bases are TGTGCCAGCAGTCAAAAGCGGGATCAGCCCCAGCATTTT. Translation: CASSQKRDQPQHF.

The J gene is TRBJ2-5, the V gene TRBV5-1, with D perhaps TRBD2 (5 bases). CDR1 SGHRS and CDR2 YFSETQ come from the germline V gene. Trimming removed 0 bases from V and 4 bases from J, with 13 bases in between. This CDR3 is built from 15 residues. The DNA of the CDR3 is TGCGCCAGCAGCTTGGTTGTGGGAGCTTTAGAGACCCAGTACTTC. This translates into CASSLVVGALETQYF.

The chain has TRBV5-1 and TRBJ2-2; 7 bases agree with TRBD2. Germline-derived CDR1 and CDR2 are SGHRS and YFSETQ. The CDR3 extends over 16 amino acids. V shed 0 bases, J shed 0 bases, and the junction held 2 bases outside the gene matches. The CDR3 region has the DNA TGCGCCAGCAGCTTGGGGCTAGCGGCGAACACCGGGGAGCTGTTTTTT. Residues: CASSLGLAANTGELFF.

CDR3 loop: CASSPSGQGATGELFF. The CDR3 bases are TGTGCCAGCAGCCCCTCCGGGCAGGGGGCTACCGGGGAGCTGTTTTTT. This rearrangement joins TRBV5-6 to TRBJ2-2, with 8 bases matching TRBD1. Unmatched junction bases numbered 10, after V lost 4 bases and J lost 5 bases. Germline V gene lookup returns CDR1 SGHDT and CDR2 YYEEEE. This CDR3 region has 16 residues.

The chain joins TRBV5-6 to TRBJ2-3; D is undetermined. Deletions cut 0 bases from V and 1 base from J, with 6 bases between. This CDR3 has 14 residues. Germline assignment: CDR1 SGHDT and CDR2 YYEEEE. CDR3 in amino acids: CASSLDSGTDTQYF. The CDR3 bases are TGTGCCAGCAGCTTGGACAGTGGCACAGATACGCAGTATTTT.

This clone has only one observation. The chain uses TRBV4-2 and TRBJ1-1; 8 positions match TRBD1. The CDR3 runs 15 residues. Per germline, CDR1 LGHNA and CDR2 YNFKEQ. Trimming took 1 base from V and 4 from J; bases not matched to a gene: 5. CDR3 loop: CASSQAGQGITEAFF. The CDR3 DNA reads TGTGCCAGCAGCCAAGCAGGACAGGGCATCACTGAAGCTTTCTTT.

This clone was seen more than once but under ten times. The genes are TRBV5-6 and TRBJ1-1; 9 bases fit TRBD1. Germline V gives CDR1 SGHDT, CDR2 YYEEEE. Germline trimming cut 0 bases from V and 7 bases from J; bases unmatched to any gene: 7. CDR3 length equals 15 residues. The CDR3 sequence: CASSLGDRVLGEAFF. CDR3 in DNA: TGTGCCAGCAGCTTGGGGGACAGGGTACTTGGTGAAGCTTTCTTT.

The V call is TRBV9, the J call TRBJ2-5, with 7 nucleotides matching TRBD2. CDR1 and CDR2 (germline): SGDLS, YYNGEE. The CDR3 extends over 16 amino acids. V lost 0 bases to trimming and J lost 4 bases; unmatched junction nucleotides: 9. CDR3 in DNA: TGTGCCAGCAGCGTAGTTGGGGGGGAGGTTGGAGAGACCCAGTACTTC. Residues: CASSVVGGEVGETQYF.

V is TRBV7-9 and J is TRBJ1-1; D not certain. This CDR3 comprises 15 residues. The V end was cut by 3 bases, the J end by 0 bases, with 11 bases between. Germline V gene lookup returns CDR1 SEHNR and CDR2 FQNEAQ (reference sequence). The CDR3 protein is CASSFLSSLNTEAFF. CDR3 in DNA: TGTGCCAGCAGCTTCCTGAGCTCATTGAACACTGAAGCTTTCTTT.

The chain uses TRBV6-5 and TRBJ2-7, with unresolved D. From germline, CDR1 is MNHEY and CDR2 SVGAGI. V was trimmed by 2 bases and J by 1 base, leaving 9 bases between them. The CDR3 sequence is 14 residues long. DNA of the CDR3: TGTGCCAGCAGTTACGGGCTTTTATCCTACGAGCAGTACTTC. Amino acid sequence: CASSYGLLSYEQYF.

This clone was seen just once. V is TRBV29-1 and J is TRBJ1-2; TRBD1 matches 8 bases. Germline-derived CDR1 and CDR2 are SQVTM and ANQGSEA. The CDR3 is made up of 13 amino acids. Trimming removed 0 bases from V and 7 bases from J; junction bases left unmatched: 4. The CDR3 reads CSVEDRGLRGYTF. CDR3 sequence (DNA): TGCAGCGTTGAAGACAGGGGGCTACGTGGCTACACCTTC.

The chain joins TRBV9 to TRBJ2-2; D remains unclear. V gave up 0 bases and J gave up 6 bases, with 12 bases separating them. The CDR3 contains 15 residues. Germline V gene sequence: CDR1 SGDLS, CDR2 YYNGEE. The CDR3 DNA sequence: TGTGCCAGCAGCGTAGGTCGGCCACGGGCCGGGGAGCTGTTTTTT. It specifies CASSVGRPRAGELFF.

The chain combines TRBV7-2 with TRBJ2-2, with D possibly matching TRBD1 (6 bases). The germline V and J ends were trimmed by 6 bases and 7 bases, with 12 bases remaining between them. The CDR3 extends over 13 amino acids. Germline CDR1 and CDR2: SGHTA and FQGNSA. CDR3 protein: CASRAGAGGELFF. The CDR3 nucleotides read TGTGCCAGCAGGGCAGGGGCGGGCGGGGAGCTGTTTTTT. The entire variable domain, with the rest obtained from reference TRBV7-2 and TRBJ2-2, is as follows: GAGVSQSPSNKVTEKGKDVELRCDPISGHTALYWYRQSLGQGLEFLIYFQGNSAPDKSGLPSDRFSAERTGGSVSTLTIQRTQQEDSAVYLCASRAGAGGELFFGEGSRLTVL.